This TCR beta chain appears in the sequencing data of a study of blood T cell repertoires in COVID-19. Study at large: In each case, the material was cDNA or gDNA derived from T cells, B-cell-depleted T cells, or PBMCs.

Study members were between about 18 and 89 years old and lived in over 20 US regions. Here immunoSEQ multiplex PCR was the method, and the copy in TCRdb shows in-frame clones only, minus some. The sample yields a few hundred thousand clones, roughly 89% seen once. The V gene's germline CDR1 is MGHDK and CDR2 SYGVNS. The CDR3 runs to 15 residues. V gave up 2 bases and J gave up 8 bases; unmatched junction bases: 6. This TCR derives from a woman aged 45-59 years who had been exposed to COVID-19. Sequencing was performed on PBMCs or T cells enriched from blood (not recorded which). The chain couples TRBV25-1 to TRBJ1-6, with 7 bases lining up with TRBD1. The CDR3 coding sequence is TGTGCCAGCAGTGAAGTAGGGACAGTCTATTCACCCCTCCACTTT. Its protein product is CASSEVGTVYSPLHF.